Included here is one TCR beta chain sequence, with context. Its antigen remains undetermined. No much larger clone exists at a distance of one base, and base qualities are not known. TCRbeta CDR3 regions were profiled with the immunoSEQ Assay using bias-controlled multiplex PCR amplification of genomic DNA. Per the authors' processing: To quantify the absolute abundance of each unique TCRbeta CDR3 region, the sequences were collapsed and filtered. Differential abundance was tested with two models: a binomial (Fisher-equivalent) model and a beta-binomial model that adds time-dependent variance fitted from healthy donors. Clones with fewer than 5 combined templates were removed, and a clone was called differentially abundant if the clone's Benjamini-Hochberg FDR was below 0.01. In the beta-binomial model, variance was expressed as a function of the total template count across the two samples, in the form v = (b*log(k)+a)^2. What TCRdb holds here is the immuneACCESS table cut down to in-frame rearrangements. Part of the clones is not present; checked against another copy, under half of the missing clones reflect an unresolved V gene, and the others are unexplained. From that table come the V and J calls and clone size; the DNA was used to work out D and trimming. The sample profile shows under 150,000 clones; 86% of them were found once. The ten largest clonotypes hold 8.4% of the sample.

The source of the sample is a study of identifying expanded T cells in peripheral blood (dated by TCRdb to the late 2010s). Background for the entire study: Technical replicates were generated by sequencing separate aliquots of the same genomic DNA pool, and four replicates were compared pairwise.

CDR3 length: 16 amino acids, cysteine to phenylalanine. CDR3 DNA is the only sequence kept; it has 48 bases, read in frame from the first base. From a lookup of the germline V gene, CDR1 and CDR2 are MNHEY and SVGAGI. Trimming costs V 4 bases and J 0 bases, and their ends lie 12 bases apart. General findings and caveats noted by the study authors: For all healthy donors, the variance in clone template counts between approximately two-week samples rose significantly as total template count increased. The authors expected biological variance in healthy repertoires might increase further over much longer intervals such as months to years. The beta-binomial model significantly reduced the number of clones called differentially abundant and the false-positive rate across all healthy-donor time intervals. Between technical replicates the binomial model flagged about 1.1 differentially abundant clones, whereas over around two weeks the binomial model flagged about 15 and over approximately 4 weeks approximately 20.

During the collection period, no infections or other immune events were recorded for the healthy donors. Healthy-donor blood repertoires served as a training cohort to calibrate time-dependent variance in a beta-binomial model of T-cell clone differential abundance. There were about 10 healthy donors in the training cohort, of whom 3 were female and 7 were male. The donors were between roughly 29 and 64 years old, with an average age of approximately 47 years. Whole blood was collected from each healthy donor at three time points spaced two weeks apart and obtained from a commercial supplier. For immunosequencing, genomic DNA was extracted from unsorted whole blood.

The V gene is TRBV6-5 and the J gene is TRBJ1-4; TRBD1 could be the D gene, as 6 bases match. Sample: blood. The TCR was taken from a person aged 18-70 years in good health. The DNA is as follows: TGTGCCAGCAGTTCACGGACAGTTGCAACTAATGAAAAACTGTTTTTT. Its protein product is CASSSRTVATNEKLFF.